This TCR beta chain was obtained from a study of T cells in women clearing cervical HPV infection. In the study overall: Controls gave blood once infection was undetectable; cases at lesion identification.

All donors had a single incident cervical HPV16 infection, not prevalent. Profiling relied on immunoSEQ multiplex PCR, and the TCRdb table lists in-frame clones only, not all of them. Its table lists approximately 23,000 clones. As concerns this clone: Read coverage stops 3 residues before the CDR3 terminus; the germline J gene supplies the remainder.

J was trimmed by 5 bases and V by 2 bases; bases with no gene match: 10. The CDR3 runs 16 residues. Germline assignment: CDR1 SGHRS and CDR2 YFSETQ. This receptor was taken from a woman aged 18 to 75 with a cervical HPV16 infection that either progressed to CIN3+ or cleared (not recorded which). The rearrangement joins TRBV5-1 to TRBJ2-5, with 9 bases aligning to TRBD2. The sequenced sample was blood buffy coat. The covered CDR3 bases are TGCGCCAGCAGCTTCTTTAGCGGGAGAGAGGGGGAGACC. Protein product: CASSFFSGREGET. The whole CDR3 protein is CASSFFSGREGETQYF.